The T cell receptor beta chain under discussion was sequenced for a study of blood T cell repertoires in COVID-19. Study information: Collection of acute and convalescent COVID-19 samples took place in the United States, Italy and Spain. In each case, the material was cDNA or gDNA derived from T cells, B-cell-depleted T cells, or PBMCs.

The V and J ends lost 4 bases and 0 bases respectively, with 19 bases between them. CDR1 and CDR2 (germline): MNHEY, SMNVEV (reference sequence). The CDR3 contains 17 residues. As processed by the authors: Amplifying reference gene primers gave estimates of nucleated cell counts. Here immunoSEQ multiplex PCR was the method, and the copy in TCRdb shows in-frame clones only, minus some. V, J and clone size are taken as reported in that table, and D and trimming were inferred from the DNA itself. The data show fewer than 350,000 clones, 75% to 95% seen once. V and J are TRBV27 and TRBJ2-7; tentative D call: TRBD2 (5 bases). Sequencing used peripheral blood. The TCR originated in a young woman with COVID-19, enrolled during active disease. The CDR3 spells CASSSMINVGSSYEQYF. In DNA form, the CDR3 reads TGTGCCAGCAGTTCCATGATCAACGTGGGGAGCTCCTACGAGCAGTACTTC.